This entry features one TCR beta chain sequence. No antigen is known for it. Different DNA sequences within this sample yield the same CDR3. The sample comes from a study of Ad26.COV2.S vaccination and SARS-CoV-2 variants. Turning to the study itself: Intramuscularly, Ad26.COV2.S was given either once or twice, 56 days apart. Study outcomes and limitations: Comparable non-spike TCR breadth was observed in vaccine and placebo recipients.

Noted treatment: over 15 received Ad26.COV2.S at low or high dose, single or two shots; 5 received placebo; per-sample allocation not given. After the first vaccine or placebo injection, samples were drawn on day 63. CDR3 length equals 14 residues. CDR1 is SGHDT, CDR2 YYEEEE, per germline. V trimming: 5 bases; J trimming: 3 bases; junction bases outside the gene matches: 2. Sequencing was performed with immunoSEQ multiplex PCR; in TCRdb, only in-frame clones are kept and a portion is missing. The data show 350,000 to 500,000 clones, approximately 90% seen once. Source: peripheral blood, taken in a trial of Ad26.COV2.S vaccine versus placebo. The sequence was collected from a person between 18 and 59 years old who received the Ad26.COV2.S COVID-19 vaccine or a placebo. This chain connects TRBV5-6 to TRBJ2-1, with TRBD2 matching over 10 bases. CDR3 sequence: CASRRTSGYNEQFF. Here the CDR3 DNA reads TGTGCCAGCAGGCGGACTAGCGGCTACAATGAGCAGTTCTTC.